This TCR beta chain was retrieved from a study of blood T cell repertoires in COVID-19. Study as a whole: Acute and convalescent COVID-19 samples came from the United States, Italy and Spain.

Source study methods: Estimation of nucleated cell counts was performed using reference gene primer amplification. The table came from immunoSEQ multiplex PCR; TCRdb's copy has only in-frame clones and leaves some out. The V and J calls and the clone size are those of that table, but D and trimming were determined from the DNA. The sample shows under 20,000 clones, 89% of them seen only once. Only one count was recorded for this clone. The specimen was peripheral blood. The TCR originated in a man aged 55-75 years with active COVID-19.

The CDR3 sequence is CASSPNPGQSSGNTIYF. As DNA, the CDR3 is TGTGCCAGCTCACCGAACCCGGGACAGAGCTCTGGAAACACCATATATTTT. The rearrangement links TRBV18 to TRBJ1-3; 7 bases are a match to TRBD1. The germline gives CDR1 KGHSH, CDR2 LQKENI. The CDR3 consists of 17 residues. V shed 3 bases and J 0 bases; nucleotides not matched to a gene: 8.